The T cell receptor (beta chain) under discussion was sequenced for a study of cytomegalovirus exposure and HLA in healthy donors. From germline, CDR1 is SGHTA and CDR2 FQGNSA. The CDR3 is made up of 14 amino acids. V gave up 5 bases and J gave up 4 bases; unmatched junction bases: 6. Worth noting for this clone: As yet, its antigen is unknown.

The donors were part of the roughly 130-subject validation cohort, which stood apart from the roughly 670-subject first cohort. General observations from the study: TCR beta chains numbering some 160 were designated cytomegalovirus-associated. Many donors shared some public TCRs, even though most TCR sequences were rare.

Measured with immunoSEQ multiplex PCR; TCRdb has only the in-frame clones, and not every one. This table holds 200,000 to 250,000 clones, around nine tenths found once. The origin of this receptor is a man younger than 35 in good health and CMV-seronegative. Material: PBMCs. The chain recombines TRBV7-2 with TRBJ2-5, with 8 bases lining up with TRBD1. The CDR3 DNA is TGTGCCAGCAGCCCAGGGGGCATTCGAGAGACCCAGTACTTC. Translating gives CASSPGGIRETQYF. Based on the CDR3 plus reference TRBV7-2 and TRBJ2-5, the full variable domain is GAGVSQSPSNKVTEKGKDVELRCDPISGHTALYWYRQSLGQGLEFLIYFQGNSAPDKSGLPSDRFSAERTGGSVSTLTIQRTQQEDSAVYLCASSPGGIRETQYFGPGTRLLVL.